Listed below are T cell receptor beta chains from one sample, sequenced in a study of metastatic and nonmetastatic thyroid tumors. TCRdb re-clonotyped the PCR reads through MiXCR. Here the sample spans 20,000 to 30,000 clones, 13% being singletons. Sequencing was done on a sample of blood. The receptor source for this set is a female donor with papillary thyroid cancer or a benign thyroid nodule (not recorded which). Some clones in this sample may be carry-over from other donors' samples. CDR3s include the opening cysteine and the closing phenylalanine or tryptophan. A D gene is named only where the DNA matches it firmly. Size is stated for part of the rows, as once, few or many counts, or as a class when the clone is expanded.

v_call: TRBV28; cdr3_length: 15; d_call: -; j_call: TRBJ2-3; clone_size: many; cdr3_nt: TGTGCCAGCAGTTTAACAATCGGCGCCACAGATACGCAGTATTTT; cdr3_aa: CASSLTIGATDTQYF
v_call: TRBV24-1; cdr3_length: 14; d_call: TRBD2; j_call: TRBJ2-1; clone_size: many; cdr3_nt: TGTGCCACCCAAAGCGGGAGGGCCTGGAATGAGCAGTTCTTC; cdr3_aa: CATQSGRAWNEQFF
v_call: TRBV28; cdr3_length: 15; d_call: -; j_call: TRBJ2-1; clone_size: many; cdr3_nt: TGTGCCAGCAGATTGGTAGGGAGCTCCTACAATGAGCAGTTCTTC; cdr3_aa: CASRLVGSSYNEQFF
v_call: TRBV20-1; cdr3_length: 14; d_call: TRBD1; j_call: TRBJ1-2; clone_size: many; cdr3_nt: TGCAGTGCCCTTGGGGGACAGGGTCCCAATGGCTACACCTTC; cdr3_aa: CSALGGQGPNGYTF
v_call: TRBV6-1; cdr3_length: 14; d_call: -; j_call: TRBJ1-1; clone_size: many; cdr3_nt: TGTGCCAGCAGTGAAGGGGGGGCGTACACTGAAGCTTTCTTT; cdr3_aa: CASSEGGAYTEAFF
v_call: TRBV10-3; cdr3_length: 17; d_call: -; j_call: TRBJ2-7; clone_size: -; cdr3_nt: TGTGCCATCAGTGAGCGGGCGGTAGGGAGAGTATCCTACGAGCAGTACTTC; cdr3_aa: CAISERAVGRVSYEQYF
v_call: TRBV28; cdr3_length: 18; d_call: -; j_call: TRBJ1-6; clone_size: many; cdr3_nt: TGTGCCAGCAGGGCTTTTTTTGAGGCGAGCTCCTATAATTCACCCCTCCACTTT; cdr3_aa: CASRAFFEASSYNSPLHF
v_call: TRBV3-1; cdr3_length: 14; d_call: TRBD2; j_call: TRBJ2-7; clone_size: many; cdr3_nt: TGTGCCAGCAGCCCTAGCGGGACCCCCTACGAGCAGTACTTC; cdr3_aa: CASSPSGTPYEQYF
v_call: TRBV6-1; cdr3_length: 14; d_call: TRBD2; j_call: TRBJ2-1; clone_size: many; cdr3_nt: TGTGCCAGCAGCTTAGCGGGGTCCTACAATGAGCAGTTCTTC; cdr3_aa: CASSLAGSYNEQFF
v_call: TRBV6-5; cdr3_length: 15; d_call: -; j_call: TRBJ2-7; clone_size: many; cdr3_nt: TGTGCCAGCAGTTACAGAGCGGCAGGGTCCTACGAGCAGTACTTC; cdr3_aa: CASSYRAAGSYEQYF
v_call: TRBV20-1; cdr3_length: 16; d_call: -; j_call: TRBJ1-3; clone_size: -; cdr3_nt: TGCAGTGCTAGAGATAGTAGCCGCGTCAAAGGAAACACCATATATTTT; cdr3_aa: CSARDSSRVKGNTIYF
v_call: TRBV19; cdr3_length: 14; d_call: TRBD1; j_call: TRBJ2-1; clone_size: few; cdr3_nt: TGTGCCAGTTCATCCGACAGGGTTGGGGGTGAGCAGTTCTTC; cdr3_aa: CASSSDRVGGEQFF
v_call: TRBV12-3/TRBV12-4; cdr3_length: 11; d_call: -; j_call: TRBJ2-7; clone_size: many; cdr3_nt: TGTGCCAGCAGCCCCGACTACGAGCAGTACTTC; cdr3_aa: CASSPDYEQYF
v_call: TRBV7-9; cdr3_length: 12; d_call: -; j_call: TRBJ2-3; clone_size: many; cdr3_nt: TGTGCCAGCAGCTTAGGGACAGATACGCAGTATTTT; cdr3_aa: CASSLGTDTQYF
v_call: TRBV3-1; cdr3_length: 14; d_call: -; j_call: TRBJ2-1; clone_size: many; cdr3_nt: TGTGCCAGCAGCCAAGCGCGGAGAAACAATGAGCAGTTCTTC; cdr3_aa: CASSQARRNNEQFF
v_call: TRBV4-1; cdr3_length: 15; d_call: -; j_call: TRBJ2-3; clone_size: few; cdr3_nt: TGCGCCAGCAGCAGCCGGACGCTGAGCACAGATACGCAGTATTTT; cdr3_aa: CASSSRTLSTDTQYF
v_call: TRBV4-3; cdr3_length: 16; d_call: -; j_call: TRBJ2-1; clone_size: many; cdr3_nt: TGCGCCAGCAGCCAAGGGACATCTCCGACCGGCAATGAGCAGTTCTTC; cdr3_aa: CASSQGTSPTGNEQFF
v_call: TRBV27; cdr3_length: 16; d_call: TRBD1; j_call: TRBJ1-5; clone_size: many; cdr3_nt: TGTGCCAGCAGTTATTTTGGAGGGGACAGGGTACAGCCCCAGCATTTT; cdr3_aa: CASSYFGGDRVQPQHF
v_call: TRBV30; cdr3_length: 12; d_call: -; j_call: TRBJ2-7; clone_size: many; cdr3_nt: TGTGCCTGGAGTGTAAACCTTTACGAGCAGTACTTC; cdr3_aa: CAWSVNLYEQYF